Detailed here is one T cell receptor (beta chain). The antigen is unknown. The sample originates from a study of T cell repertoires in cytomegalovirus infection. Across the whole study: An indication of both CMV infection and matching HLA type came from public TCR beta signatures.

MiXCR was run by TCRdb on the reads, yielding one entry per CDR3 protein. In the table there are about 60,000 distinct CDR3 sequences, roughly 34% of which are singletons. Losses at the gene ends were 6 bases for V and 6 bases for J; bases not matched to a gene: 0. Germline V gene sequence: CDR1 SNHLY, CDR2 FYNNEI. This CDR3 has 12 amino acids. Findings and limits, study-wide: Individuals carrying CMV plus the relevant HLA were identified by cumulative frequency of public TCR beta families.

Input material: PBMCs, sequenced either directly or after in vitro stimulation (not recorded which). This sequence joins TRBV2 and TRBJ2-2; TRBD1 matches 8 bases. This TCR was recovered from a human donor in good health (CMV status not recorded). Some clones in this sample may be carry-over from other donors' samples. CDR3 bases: TGTGCCAGCAGGGACAGGGCCGGGGAGCTGTTTTTT. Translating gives CASRDRAGELFF.